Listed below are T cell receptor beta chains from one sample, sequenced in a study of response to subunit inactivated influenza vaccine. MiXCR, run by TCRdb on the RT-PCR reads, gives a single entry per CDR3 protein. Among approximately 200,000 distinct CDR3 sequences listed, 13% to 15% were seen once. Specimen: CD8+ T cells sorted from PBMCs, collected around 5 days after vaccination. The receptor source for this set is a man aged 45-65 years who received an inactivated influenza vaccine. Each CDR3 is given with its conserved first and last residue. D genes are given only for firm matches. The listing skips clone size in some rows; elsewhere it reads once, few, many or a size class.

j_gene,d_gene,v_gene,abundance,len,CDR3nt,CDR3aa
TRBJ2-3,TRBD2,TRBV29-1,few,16,TGCAGCGTTGAATCTGGCCTAGCGGGAGTAGCAGATACGCAGTATTTT,CSVESGLAGVADTQYF
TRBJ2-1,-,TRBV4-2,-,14,TGTGCCAGCAGCCAAGATGGCAACTTCAATGAGCAGTTCTTC,CASSQDGNFNEQFF
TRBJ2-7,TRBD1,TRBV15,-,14,TGTGCCACCAGCAGGACAGGGGACACCTACGAGCAGTACTTC,CATSRTGDTYEQYF
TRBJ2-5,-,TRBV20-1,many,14,TGCAGTGCCCCAGAGCCTATAACCAAAGAGACCCAGTACTTC,CSAPEPITKETQYF
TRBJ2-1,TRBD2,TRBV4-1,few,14,TGCGCCAGCAGCCAAGGCGGGGGGGCGGTTGAGCAGTTCTTC,CASSQGGGAVEQFF
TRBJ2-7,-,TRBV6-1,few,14,TGTGCCAGCAGCGGGGAGGTCGGAGCCTACGAGCAGTACTTC,CASSGEVGAYEQYF
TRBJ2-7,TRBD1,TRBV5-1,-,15,TGCGCCAGCAGCTTGTCTTGGACAGGGATTCACGAGCAGTACTTC,CASSLSWTGIHEQYF
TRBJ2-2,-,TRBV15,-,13,TGTGCCACCAACGTAGGGGTCACCGGGGAGCTGTTTTTT,CATNVGVTGELFF
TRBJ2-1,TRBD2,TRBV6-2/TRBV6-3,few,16,TGTGCCAGCACCCCTGGGTATGGGGGGGTTAAGGATGAGCAGTTCTTC,CASTPGYGGVKDEQFF
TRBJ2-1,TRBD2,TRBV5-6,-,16,TGTGCCAGCAGACTAGTAGGCGGGGGGGCCTTCAATGAGCAGTTCTTC,CASRLVGGGAFNEQFF
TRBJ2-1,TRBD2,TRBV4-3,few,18,TGCGCCAGCAGCCAAGCGTACCCCGGGACTAGCGGATACAATGAGCAGTTCTTC,CASSQAYPGTSGYNEQFF
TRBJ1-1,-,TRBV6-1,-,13,TGTGCCAGCCGGGAGGGCCTGAACACTGAAGCTTTCTTT,CASREGLNTEAFF
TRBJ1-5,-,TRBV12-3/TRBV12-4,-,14,TGTGCCAGCAGTTTAAGAGAGGCGCATCAGCCCCAGCATTTT,CASSLREAHQPQHF
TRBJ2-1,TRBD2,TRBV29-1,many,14,TGCAGCGTTGACCTCGGGGGGGCCTACAATGAGCAGTTCTTC,CSVDLGGAYNEQFF
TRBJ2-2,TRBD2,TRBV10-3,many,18,TGTGCCACGAAAGATCCGGGACTAGCGGGAGCAAACACCGGGGAGCTGTTTTTT,CATKDPGLAGANTGELFF
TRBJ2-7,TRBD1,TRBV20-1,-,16,TGCAGTGCTAGAGATTGGGGGACAGAAATCTCCTACGAGCAGTACTTC,CSARDWGTEISYEQYF
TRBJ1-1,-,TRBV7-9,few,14,TGTGCCAGCAGCCCCATGGACGGGAACACTGAAGCTTTCTTT,CASSPMDGNTEAFF
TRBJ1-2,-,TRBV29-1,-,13,TGCAGCGTTGAATGGGGCCGAGACTATGGCTACACCTTC,CSVEWGRDYGYTF
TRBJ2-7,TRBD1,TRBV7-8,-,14,TGTGCCAGCAGCGGGACAGGACCTTCCTACGAGCAGTACTTC,CASSGTGPSYEQYF
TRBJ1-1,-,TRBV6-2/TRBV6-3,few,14,TGTGCCAGCAGTTACTCGATGGGCAGTGTTGAAGCTTTCTTT,CASSYSMGSVEAFF
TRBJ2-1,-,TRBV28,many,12,TGTGCCAGCAGTAGAGAATACAATGAGCAGTTCTTC,CASSREYNEQFF
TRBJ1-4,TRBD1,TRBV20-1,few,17,TGCAGTGCTAACCTCCGGGACAGTTATGCAACTAATGAAAAACTGTTTTTT,CSANLRDSYATNEKLFF
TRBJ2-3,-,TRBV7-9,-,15,TGTGCCAGCAGCGCCACCCCGGACCCTACAGATACGCAGTATTTT,CASSATPDPTDTQYF
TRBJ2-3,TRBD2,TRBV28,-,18,TGTGCCAGCAGTTTTCCCCTCTCACTAGCGGGAGGAACAGATACGCAGTATTTT,CASSFPLSLAGGTDTQYF